This T cell receptor beta chain was recorded in a study of Graves' ophthalmopathy and Graves' hyperthyroidism. Study-wide results and caveats: Also, most clonotypes expanded in the thyroid above 0.001 frequency appeared in blood. Ophthalmopathy progression was predicted by the model at approximately 71% sensitivity and under 75% specificity.

Germline-derived CDR1 and CDR2 are SEHNR and FQNEAQ (reference sequence). Trimming cost V 6 bases and J 2 bases, with 5 bases left between them. The CDR3 runs to 13 residues. This clonotype was seen many times. No antigen is known for it. Hyperthyroidism patients were newly diagnosed, ill under 2 months, and aged 18 to 65 years. Other autoimmune diseases, uncontrolled infections, pregnancy and lactation each led to patient exclusion. The authors amplified TCR beta CDR3 regions from RNA transcripts. First-round RT-PCR used HTBI primers; second-round multiplex PCR followed. TCRdb used MiXCR to reprocess the multiplex PCR reads, holding one entry per CDR3 protein. This repertoire shows around 1.1 million distinct CDR3 sequences, less than 45% found once; its top ten account for around 10%.

This receptor was obtained from an adult man with Graves' hyperthyroidism. Input material: peripheral blood or thyroid tissue (not recorded which). V gene TRBV7-9 combines with J gene TRBJ2-6; no reliable D call. The chain's CDR3 is CASRTTGANVLTF. In DNA form, the CDR3 reads TGTGCCAGCAGAACAACTGGGGCCAACGTCCTGACTTTC.